This T cell receptor (beta chain) was identified during a study of T cells after yellow fever vaccination. Study findings and constraints: CD4 and CD8 compartments shared a small share of clonotypes. Booster samples showed a return of most primary-vaccination clones (roughly 96% CD4, around 85% CD8).

This clonotype was picked up many times. Its antigen remains unknown. The ends were cut back, 2 bases at V and 0 bases at J, with 7 bases in the middle. CDR3 length: 14 amino acids. Generation of TCR cDNA used 5'RACE template switching (which added a universal primer site and UMIs). TCRdb redid the calling of the 5' RACE reads with MiXCR, one entry per CDR3 protein. In the table there are hundreds of thousands of distinct CDR3 sequences, 7.5% to 9% of which are singletons. This TCR derives from a man between 18 and 35 years old who received the YFV17D yellow fever vaccine. The V gene is TRBV12-3 or TRBV12-4, the J gene TRBJ1-1, with D uncertain. The sequences come from PBMCs, collected on the day of the first yellow fever vaccination. CDR3 amino acids: CASSLRGMNTEAFF. CDR3 nucleotide sequence: TGTGCCAGCAGTTTAAGAGGAATGAACACTGAAGCTTTCTTT.